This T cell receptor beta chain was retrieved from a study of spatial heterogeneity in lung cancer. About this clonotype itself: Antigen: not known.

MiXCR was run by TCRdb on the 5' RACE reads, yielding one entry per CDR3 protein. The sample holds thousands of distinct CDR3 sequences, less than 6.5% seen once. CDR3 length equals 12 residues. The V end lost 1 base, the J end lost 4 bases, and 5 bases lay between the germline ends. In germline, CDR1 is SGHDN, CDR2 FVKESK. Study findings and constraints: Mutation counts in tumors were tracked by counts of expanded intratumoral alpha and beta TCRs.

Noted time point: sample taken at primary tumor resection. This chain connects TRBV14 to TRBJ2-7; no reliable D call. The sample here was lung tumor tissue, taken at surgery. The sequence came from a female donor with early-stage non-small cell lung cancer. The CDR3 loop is CASSQARYEQYF. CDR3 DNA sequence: TGTGCCAGCAGCCAAGCCCGATACGAGCAGTACTTC.